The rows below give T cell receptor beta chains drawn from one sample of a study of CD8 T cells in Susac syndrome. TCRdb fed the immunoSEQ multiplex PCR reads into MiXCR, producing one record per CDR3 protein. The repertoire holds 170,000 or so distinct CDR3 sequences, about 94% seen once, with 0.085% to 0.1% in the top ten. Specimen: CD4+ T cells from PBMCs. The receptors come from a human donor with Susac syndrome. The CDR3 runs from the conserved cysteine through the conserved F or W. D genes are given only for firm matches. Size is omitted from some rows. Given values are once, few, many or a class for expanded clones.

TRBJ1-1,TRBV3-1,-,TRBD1,CASSYRGRVNTEAFF,TGTGCCAGCAGCTACAGGGGGCGGGTGAACACTGAAGCTTTCTTT
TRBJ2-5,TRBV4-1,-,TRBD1,CASSHLGQGPTSQETQYF,TGCGCCAGCAGCCATTTAGGACAGGGGCCGACGAGTCAAGAGACCCAGTACTTC
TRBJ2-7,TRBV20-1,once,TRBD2,CSAGGLAGGQYF,TGCAGTGCGGGGGGACTAGCGGGAGGGCAGTACTTC
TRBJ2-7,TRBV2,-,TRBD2,CASMAGTSIYEQYF,TGTGCCAGCATGGCCGGGACTAGCATCTACGAGCAGTACTTC
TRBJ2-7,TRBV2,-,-,CATSRRVNEQYF,TGTGCCACCAGCCGGAGAGTGAACGAGCAGTACTTC
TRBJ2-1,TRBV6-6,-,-,CASQGYNEQFF,TGTGCCAGCCAGGGTTACAATGAGCAGTTCTTC
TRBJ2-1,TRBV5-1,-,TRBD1,CASSKTRDRVNEQFF,TGCGCCAGCAGCAAAACCCGGGACAGGGTAAATGAGCAGTTCTTC
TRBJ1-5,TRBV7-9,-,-,CATPIGQSNQPQHF,TGTGCCACCCCCATTGGGCAAAGCAATCAGCCCCAGCATTTT
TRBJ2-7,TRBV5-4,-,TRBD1,CASSRDRDEQYF,TGTGCCAGCAGCCGTGACAGGGACGAGCAGTACTTC
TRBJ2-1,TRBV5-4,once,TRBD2,CASSRRIAGGDNEQFF,TGTGCCAGCAGCAGAAGAATAGCGGGGGGAGACAATGAGCAGTTCTTC
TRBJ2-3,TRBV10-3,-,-,CAISESGVTDTQYF,TGTGCCATCAGTGAGTCTGGGGTGACAGATACGCAGTATTTT
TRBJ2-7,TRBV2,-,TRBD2,CASSPGLVYEQYF,TGTGCCAGCAGTCCGGGACTAGTCTACGAGCAGTACTTC
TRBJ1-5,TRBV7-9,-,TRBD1,CASSPRDRVNSNQPQHF,TGTGCCAGCAGCCCCAGGGACAGGGTCAATAGCAATCAGCCCCAGCATTTT
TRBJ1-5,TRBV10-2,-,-,CASSESSVFNQPQHF,TGCGCCAGCAGTGAGTCATCAGTGTTCAATCAGCCCCAGCATTTT
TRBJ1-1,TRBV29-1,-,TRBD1,CSVENRGNTEAFF,TGCAGCGTTGAAAACAGGGGGAACACTGAAGCTTTCTTT
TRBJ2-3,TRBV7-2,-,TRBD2,CASSFHSPSGNTDTQYF,TGTGCCAGCAGCTTCCACTCACCTAGCGGGAACACAGATACGCAGTATTTT
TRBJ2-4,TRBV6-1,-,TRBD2,CASSDGLAGNKNIQYF,TGTGCCAGCAGTGATGGACTAGCGGGGAACAAAAACATTCAGTACTTC
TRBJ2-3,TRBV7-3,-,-,CASCERDTDTQYF,TGTGCCAGCTGTGAAAGGGACACAGATACGCAGTATTTT
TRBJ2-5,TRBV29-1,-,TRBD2,CSVQPSGQDTQYF,TGCAGCGTCCAGCCTAGCGGCCAAGACACCCAGTACTTC
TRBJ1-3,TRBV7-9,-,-,CASSLRLRVSSGNTIYF,TGTGCCAGCAGCTTACGTCTGAGGGTGAGCTCTGGAAACACCATATATTTT
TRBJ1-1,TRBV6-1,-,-,CASSPQAGNTEAFF,TGTGCCAGCAGTCCCCAGGCAGGGAACACTGAAGCTTTCTTT
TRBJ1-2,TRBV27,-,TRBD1,CASSPGQYTGYTF,TGTGCCAGCAGTCCGGGACAGTATACAGGCTACACCTTC
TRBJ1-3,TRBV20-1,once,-,CSARAETYSGNTIYF,TGCAGTGCTAGAGCCGAGACTTACTCTGGAAACACCATATATTTT
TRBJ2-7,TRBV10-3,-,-,CAISVSQYEQYF,TGTGCCATCAGTGTTTCCCAGTACGAGCAGTACTTC
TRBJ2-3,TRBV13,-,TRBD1,CASSSGTGHTDTQYF,TGTGCCAGCAGCTCCGGGACAGGGCACACAGATACGCAGTATTTT
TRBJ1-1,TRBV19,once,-,CASSVDTTSATEAFF,TGTGCCAGTAGTGTGGACACAACGTCGGCCACTGAAGCTTTCTTT
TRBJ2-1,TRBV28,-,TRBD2,CASGSSGTSSHEQFF,TGTGCCAGCGGTTCCTCGGGGACTAGCTCCCATGAGCAGTTCTTC
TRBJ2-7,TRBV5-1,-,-,CASSSEGAGGVYEQYF,TGCGCCAGCAGCTCCGAGGGGGCCGGGGGGGTCTACGAGCAGTACTTC
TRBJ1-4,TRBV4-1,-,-,CASSRLTEKLFF,TGCGCCAGCAGCCGCCTGACCGAAAAACTGTTTTTT
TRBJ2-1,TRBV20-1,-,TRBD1,CSAKVGQVSDGTYNEQFF,TGCAGTGCTAAAGTGGGACAGGTCTCCGACGGGACCTACAATGAGCAGTTCTTC
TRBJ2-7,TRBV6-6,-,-,CASSFQNAYEQYF,TGTGCCAGCAGTTTTCAGAATGCCTACGAGCAGTACTTC
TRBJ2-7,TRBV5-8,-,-,CASSLAGGDEQYF,TGTGCCAGCAGCTTGGCAGGGGGGGACGAGCAGTACTTC
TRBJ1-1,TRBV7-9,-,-,CASSLDGKGAFF,TGTGCCAGCAGCTTAGACGGGAAAGGAGCTTTCTTT
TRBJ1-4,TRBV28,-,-,CASSWGNEKLFF,TGTGCCAGCAGTTGGGGAAATGAAAAACTGTTTTTT
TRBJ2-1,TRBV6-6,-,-,CASSSDRDNEQFF,TGTGCCAGCAGTTCCGACAGAGACAATGAGCAGTTCTTC